The T cell receptor (beta chain) described here comes from a study of blood T cells in healthy people across ages. The authors ran a second PCR of about 6 to 11 cycles using a sample-barcoded 5' primer and a J-beta primer mix. Each CDR3 protein gets one entry after TCRdb re-called the 5' RACE reads with MiXCR. The sample has just under 750,000 distinct CDR3 sequences, over 20% seen once; the top ten hold roughly 22%. This clonotype was seen more than once but under ten times. Trimming pared 3 bases from V and 3 bases from J, leaving 17 bases between. Germline CDR1 is MNHNS and CDR2 is SASEGT. The CDR3 sequence is 16 residues long.

The chain couples TRBV6-1 to TRBJ1-1; tentative D call: TRBD1 (5 bases). Input material: blood. The sequence was collected from a man between 65 and 85 years old in good health. CDR3: CASSDAGSKIYTEAFF. CDR3 nucleotide sequence: TGTGCCAGCAGTGACGCAGGGTCCAAAATTTACACTGAAGCTTTCTTT.